What follows are 14 T cell receptor beta chains derived from one specimen sequenced in a study of blood T cell repertoires in COVID-19 (dated by TCRdb to about 2020). Library creation used the immunoSEQ multiplex PCR assay. This is the immuneACCESS table as TCRdb keeps it, with only in-frame sequences that have V and J called. A part of the clones is gone; compared with another copy, unresolved V genes explain less than half, and the rest is unexplained. Here the sample has about 300,000 clones; more than 70% occur a single time. The ten largest make up nearly 6.5% of the sample. Sequencing input: peripheral blood. The receptors derive from a man younger than 30 who had recovered from COVID-19.

The chain carries TRBV6-1 and TRBJ2-1, with 7 bases identical to TRBD1. The CDR3 totals 13 residues. V shed 3 bases and J 12 bases; nucleotides not matched to a gene: 8. Germline V lookup: CDR1 MNHNS, CDR2 SASEGT. CDR3 nucleotides: TGTGCCAGCAGTGAGTCAGGGGGTCCCCTGCAGTTCTTC. It is translated as CASSESGGPLQFF.

V gene TRBV7-9 combines with J gene TRBJ2-7; 7 positions agree with TRBD1. The CDR3 has 14 residues. The junction had 9 bases not matched to a gene; V was cut back by 4 bases and J by 6 bases. The germline gives CDR1 SEHNR, CDR2 FQNEAQ (reference sequence). The CDR3 region has the DNA TGTGCCAGCAGCTATCACGGGACAGTGGGCGAGCAGTACTTC. This gives the protein CASSYHGTVGEQYF.

The chain links TRBV4-2 to TRBJ1-5; 9 positions agree with TRBD1. The CDR3 is 15 residues long. Germline V gene data show CDR1 as LGHNA and CDR2 as YNFKEQ. With V trimmed by 0 bases and J by 7 bases, 4 bases remained unmatched. The CDR3 loop is CASSQEGTGPQPQHF. The CDR3 DNA follows: TGTGCCAGCAGCCAAGAAGGGACAGGGCCACAGCCCCAGCATTTT.

The chain employs TRBV12-3 or TRBV12-4 and TRBJ2-2; no firm D call. This CDR3 region has 13 residues. V lost 5 bases and J 0 bases, leaving 4 bases between the germline ends. CDR3 sequence (DNA): TGTGCCAGCAGTCCGGCGAACACCGGGGAGCTGTTTTTT. Protein product: CASSPANTGELFF.

The rearrangement links TRBV10-3 to TRBJ2-7, with TRBD1 matching 10 bases. The germline V gene has CDR1 ENHRY and CDR2 SYGVKD. With V trimmed by 7 bases and J by 3 bases, 6 bases remained unmatched. This CDR3 contains 14 residues. CDR3 DNA sequence: TGTGCCATCACCCCGGGACAGGGGAGCTACGAGCAGTACTTC. Its translation is CAITPGQGSYEQYF.

This clone was counted a few times. This chain uses TRBV6-2 or TRBV6-3 with TRBJ1-6; D gene unclear. Trimming left V 1 base short and J 7 bases short, with 17 bases between. The CDR3 spans 17 residues. The germline V gene has CDR1 MNHEY and CDR2 SVGEGT. Written as DNA, the CDR3 is TGTGCCAGCAGTTACTGGGCTCTCCCTTCTGGGAATTCACCCCTCCACTTT. Residues: CASSYWALPSGNSPLHF.

There are a few counts of this clone. The chain recombines TRBV5-1 with TRBJ2-1; 9 nucleotides match TRBD2. This CDR3 has 15 amino acids. The V gene's germline CDR1 is SGHRS and CDR2 YFSETQ. The ends lost 1 base at V and 5 bases at J; junction bases unmatched: 4. In DNA form, the CDR3 reads TGCGCCAGCAGCTTGCTTTCTAGCGGGAACAATGAGCAGTTCTTC. Translated: CASSLLSSGNNEQFF.

V usage is TRBV12-3 or TRBV12-4 and J usage is TRBJ2-1; 11 bases map to TRBD2. The CDR3 has 13 residues. V shed 6 bases and J 11 bases; nucleotides not matched to a gene: 6. CDR3 sequence (DNA): TGTGCCAGCAGCCAAGGACTAGCGGGTAAGCAGTTCTTC. This translates into CASSQGLAGKQFF.

The chain employs TRBV4-2 and TRBJ2-1; D perhaps matches TRBD1 (5 bases). The length of the CDR3 is 20 residues. Germline V gene lookup returns CDR1 LGHNA and CDR2 YNFKEQ. V was shortened by 1 base and J by 2 bases, with 24 bases between the two germline ends. This CDR3 is CASSQGRGAYETATYNEQFF. CDR3 in DNA: TGTGCCAGCAGCCAAGGAAGGGGCGCCTATGAAACCGCGACCTACAATGAGCAGTTCTTC.

This clone was detected only once. The V and J genes are TRBV5-4 and TRBJ2-1; 11 positions agree with TRBD2. CDR1 is SGHNT and CDR2 is YYREEE in the germline V gene (reference sequence). This CDR3 is 15 amino acids long. Losses at the gene ends were 5 bases for V and 4 bases for J; bases not matched to a gene: 5. CDR3 DNA: TGTGCCAGCAGACCCCTAGCGGGAGGTTACAATGAGCAGTTCTTC. It is translated as CASRPLAGGYNEQFF.

The gene calls are TRBV9 and TRBJ2-6, with a possible D match to TRBD1 (5 bases). V was trimmed by 7 bases and J by 2 bases, leaving 7 bases between them. Germline V gene lookup returns CDR1 SGDLS and CDR2 YYNGEE. CDR3 length: 13 residues. CDR3 sequence: CASWGPGANVLTF. DNA of the CDR3: TGTGCCAGCTGGGGCCCTGGGGCCAACGTCCTGACTTTC.

This clone has only one observation. The V gene is TRBV11-1, the J gene TRBJ1-1; the D gene is possibly TRBD1 (5 bases). V dropped 2 bases and J dropped 6 bases, with 13 bases sitting between them. The germline V gene has CDR1 SGHAT and CDR2 FQDESV (reference sequence). This CDR3 is built from 14 residues. CDR3 loop: CASSLRGPSAEAFF. For the CDR3, the DNA is TGTGCCAGCAGCTTAAGGGGTCCGAGCGCTGAAGCTTTCTTT.

The V gene is TRBV27, the J gene TRBJ1-2; D not certain. V was clipped by 0 bases and J by 8 bases, with 10 bases between them. The CDR3 sequence is 13 residues long. Germline-derived CDR1 and CDR2 are MNHEY and SMNVEV (reference sequence). As DNA, the CDR3 is TGTGCCAGCAGTTTATCCCGGGGTTCGGGCTACACCTTC. Translating it yields CASSLSRGSGYTF.

The V call is TRBV7-8, the J call TRBJ1-1, with TRBD1 as a possible D gene (6 bases). The germline V and J ends were trimmed by 1 base and 3 bases, with 6 bases remaining between them. Germline CDR1 reads SGHVS; CDR2 reads FQNEAQ. This CDR3 is 13 amino acids long. In DNA form, the CDR3 reads TGTGCCAGCAGCTTAGACAGGGACACTGAAGCTTTCTTT. Its translation: CASSLDRDTEAFF. Full variable domain (remainder filled in from reference TRBV7-8 and TRBJ1-1): GAGVSQSPRYKVAKRGQDVALRCDPISGHVSLFWYQQALGQGPEFLTYFQNEAQLDKSGLPSDRFFAERPEGSVSTLKIQRTQQEDSAVYLCASSLDRDTEAFFGQGTRLTVV.